The 30 T cell receptor beta chains given below trace back to one sample, sequenced in a study of cutaneous CD30+ T cell lymphoproliferative disorder and hepatitis E. Measured with immunoSEQ multiplex PCR; TCRdb has only the in-frame clones, and not every one. The sample yields around 7,000 clones, around 70% seen once. The sequencing sample was made of blood. These receptors originate from a human donor with a cutaneous T cell lymphoproliferative disorder associated with hepatitis E virus.

The chain links TRBV27 to TRBJ2-3, with 9 bases lining up with TRBD2. Trimming at V came to 0 bases and at J to 3 bases, leaving 7 bases not matched to a gene. Looked up from germline, CDR1 is MNHEY and CDR2 is SMNVEV (reference sequence). This CDR3 comprises 17 residues. CDR3 nucleotides: TGTGCCAGCAGTTTATCAATAGGGACTAGCATTACAGATACGCAGTATTTT. This encodes CASSLSIGTSITDTQYF.

This clone appeared a few times. The chain combines TRBV7-2 with TRBJ2-3; TRBD2 matches at 9 bases. Germline V lookup: CDR1 SGHTA, CDR2 FQGNSA. This CDR3 is built from 16 residues. Trimming cost V 5 bases and J 7 bases; bases outside gene matches: 13. This CDR3 is CASSPIQGGGAHTQYF. DNA of the CDR3: TGTGCCAGCAGCCCGATACAGGGCGGGGGGGCTCATACGCAGTATTTT. The full variable domain, with the rest looked up from reference TRBV7-2 and TRBJ2-3, is GAGVSQSPSNKVTEKGKDVELRCDPISGHTALYWYRQSLGQGLEFLIYFQGNSAPDKSGLPSDRFSAERTGGSVSTLTIQRTQQEDSAVYLCASSPIQGGGAHTQYFGPGTRLTVL.

This chain joins TRBV2 and TRBJ1-4; the D gene is possibly TRBD1 (5 bases). The V end was cut by 7 bases, the J end by 3 bases, with 24 bases between. Looked up from germline, CDR1 is SNHLY and CDR2 is FYNNEI. The CDR3 is 18 residues long. CDR3 loop: CASTAVGAFGGANEKLFF. In DNA, the CDR3 is TGTGCCAGCACGGCCGTGGGCGCATTTGGAGGGGCTAATGAAAAACTGTTTTTT. Variable domain in full (rest from reference TRBV2 and TRBJ1-4): EPEVTQTPSHQVTQMGQEVILRCVPISNHLYFYWYRQILGQKVEFLVSFYNNEISEKSEIFDDQFSVERPDGSNFTLKIRSTKLEDSAMYFCASTAVGAFGGANEKLFFGSGTQLSVL.

The chain carries TRBV6-4 and TRBJ1-6, with TRBD1 matching over 8 bases. The CDR3 runs 15 residues. The germline gives CDR1 MRHNA, CDR2 SNTAGT. J was trimmed by 7 bases and V by 2 bases; bases with no gene match: 4. The DNA for the CDR3 is TGTGCCAGCAGTGACGGGCAGGGGGCGAATTCACCCCTCCACTTT. Translation: CASSDGQGANSPLHF.

The CDR3 DNA sequence: TGTGCCAGCAGTCTAAGACAAGGTTGGCCGCCCCAGCATTTT. Translation gives CASSLRQGWPPQHF. V usage is TRBV6-5 and J usage is TRBJ1-5; D unclear. Per germline, CDR1 MNHEY and CDR2 SVGAGI. V shed 5 bases and J shed 9 bases, with 17 bases lying between them. This CDR3 is 14 amino acids long.

This chain connects TRBV5-6 to TRBJ2-7; 9 positions match TRBD2. Germline CDR1 reads SGHDT; CDR2 reads YYEEEE. The CDR3 totals 18 residues. V lost 2 bases and J lost 0; bases outside the gene matches: 12. CDR3 protein: CASSFFSKQRGASYEQYF. In DNA, the CDR3 is TGTGCCAGCAGCTTCTTCTCTAAGCAGCGGGGGGCCTCCTACGAGCAGTACTTC.

V and J are TRBV28 and TRBJ1-5; unclear D gene. Germline V lookup: CDR1 MDHEN, CDR2 SYDVKM. The CDR3 runs 15 residues. V was pared by 4 bases and J by 2 bases, with 12 bases between. The chain's CDR3 is CASSYRGTGNQPQHF. DNA of the CDR3: TGTGCCAGCAGTTACCGGGGTACTGGCAATCAGCCCCAGCATTTT. The entire variable domain, with the rest obtained from reference TRBV28 and TRBJ1-5, is as follows: DVKVTQSSRYLVKRTGEKVFLECVQDMDHENMFWYRQDPGLGLRLIYFSYDVKMKEKGDIPEGYSVSREKKERFSLILESASTNQTSMYLCASSYRGTGNQPQHFGDGTRLSIL.

V and J are TRBV29-1 and TRBJ1-1; D is uncertain. Germline V gene sequence: CDR1 SQVTM, CDR2 ANQGSEA. This CDR3 has 12 amino acids. CDR3 bases: TGCAGTGAGAGGGCAATGAACACTGAAGCTTTCTTT. Translation: CSERAMNTEAFF.

The sample holds one count of this clone. CDR3 nucleotides: TGTGCCAGCAGCTTCCAGTCCTACTCCTACGAGCAGTACTTC. Residues: CASSFQSYSYEQYF. The chain uses TRBV11-2 and TRBJ2-7, with D unresolved. Germline V lookup: CDR1 SGHAT, CDR2 FQNNGV. This CDR3 is 14 amino acids long. V lost 3 bases and J lost 0, with 9 bases in between.

This clone was seen a few times. The chain is built from TRBV7-9 and TRBJ2-1, with 9 bases lining up with TRBD2. The CDR3 has 16 amino acids. J lost 3 bases, V lost 4 bases, and 7 bases had no gene match. The germline V gene encodes CDR1 SEHNR and CDR2 FQNEAQ (reference sequence). Written as DNA, the CDR3 is TGTGCCAGCAGCTCACAGCGGGGGGTAAACTACAATGAGCAGTTCTTC. Encoded protein: CASSSQRGVNYNEQFF.

The genes are TRBV5-1 and TRBJ1-5, with D possibly matching TRBD1 (5 bases). The CDR3 extends over 15 amino acids. Germline V CDR1 and CDR2: SGHRS, YFSETQ. Trimming pared 0 bases from V and 4 bases from J, leaving 11 bases between. The CDR3 nucleotides are TGCGCCAGCAGCTTGGGGGGCGGTACGAATCAGCCCCAGCATTTT. Residues: CASSLGGGTNQPQHF.

V is TRBV9 and J is TRBJ2-2; 14 nucleotides align to TRBD2. The CDR3 covers 18 residues. J lost 7 bases, V lost 3 bases, and 11 bases had no gene match. Germline-derived CDR1 and CDR2 are SGDLS and YYNGEE. The CDR3 nucleotides are TGTGCCAGCAGCGGACTAGCGGGAGGGCCCTCGATGGGCGGGGAGCTGTTTTTT. It translates to CASSGLAGGPSMGGELFF.

The J gene is TRBJ1-4, the V gene TRBV7-9; D is unclear. Germline CDR1 is SEHNR and CDR2 is FQNEAQ (reference sequence). The CDR3 length is 16 residues. The V and J ends lost 1 base and 0 bases respectively, with 9 bases between them. CDR3 in DNA: TGTGCCAGCAGCTTAGATTCCGGAGCAACTAATGAAAAACTGTTTTTT. It yields the protein CASSLDSGATNEKLFF.

The rearrangement uses TRBV10-1 and TRBJ1-3; D is undetermined. Germline values: CDR1 WNHNN, CDR2 SYGVQD (reference sequence). The V end lost 0 bases, the J end lost 1 base, and 4 bases lay between the germline ends. The CDR3 is made up of 14 amino acids. The CDR3 DNA reads TGCGCCAGCAGTGAGTCTCTATCTGGAAACACCATATATTTT. Its protein is CASSESLSGNTIYF.

The rearrangement links TRBV30 to TRBJ1-2; TRBD1 aligns across 9 bases. Germline values: CDR1 GTSNPN, CDR2 SVGIG (reference sequence). J lost 3 bases, V lost 1 base, and 6 bases had no gene match. The CDR3 consists of 15 residues. CDR3 DNA sequence: TGTGCCTGGAGTGCACAGGGGGCCCTCCACTATGGCTACACCTTC. This gives the protein CAWSAQGALHYGYTF.

The chain combines TRBV4-3 with TRBJ2-3, with 11 bases aligning to TRBD2. This CDR3 comprises 22 residues. Germline assignment: CDR1 LGHNA and CDR2 YSLEER. The J segment lost 4 bases and the V segment lost 0 bases, leaving 21 bases of the junction unmatched. CDR3 bases: TGCGCCAGCAGCCAAGAAGACGCACGCTGGAGTAGCGGGAGGGCCCGGCCAGATACGCAGTATTTT. This encodes CASSQEDARWSSGRARPDTQYF.

This clone came up once. V and J are TRBV2 and TRBJ2-7; D is unclear. Trimming shortened V by 9 bases and J by 7 bases, and 16 bases separated the two germline ends. This CDR3 spans 12 amino acids. From germline, CDR1 is SNHLY and CDR2 FYNNEI. In DNA form, the CDR3 reads TGTGCCAGGGGGTCGGTAATTGGGGAGCAGTACTTC. This translates into CARGSVIGEQYF.

CDR3 residues: CASSLVGTGSSPLHF. Here the CDR3 DNA reads TGTGCCAGCAGCTTAGTAGGGACAGGGAGTTCACCCCTCCACTTT. This sequence joins TRBV7-6 and TRBJ1-6; 9 bases align to TRBD1. The V gene's germline CDR1 is SGHVS and CDR2 FNYEAQ. The CDR3 is made up of 15 amino acids. The junction had 4 bases not matched to a gene; V was cut back by 1 base and J by 9 bases.

This clone was recorded a few times. The chain has TRBV12-2 and TRBJ1-5; the table names TRBD1, a call not compared with the DNA. TRBV12-2 is designated a pseudogene. The CDR3 runs 23 residues. The CDR3 reads CASRLVGGFRDRVGFSSNQPQHF. Written as DNA, the CDR3 is TGTGCAAGTCGCTTAGTGGGGGGGTTCCGGGACAGGGTCGGCTTCTCCAGCAATCAGCCCCAGCATTTT.

J is TRBJ1-1 and V is TRBV5-1; 12 nucleotides line up with TRBD1. V lost 3 bases to trimming and J lost 1 base; unmatched junction nucleotides: 4. CDR1 and CDR2 (germline): SGHRS, YFSETQ. The CDR3 consists of 16 residues. CDR3 residues: CASSSGTGGTNTEAFF. DNA of the CDR3: TGCGCCAGCAGCTCCGGGACAGGGGGCACGAACACTGAAGCTTTCTTT.

The gene calls are TRBV28 and TRBJ2-4; D may be TRBD1 or TRBD2 (5 bases each). The CDR3 length is 21 residues. V was cut by 7 bases and J by 2 bases, with 33 bases left in between. Germline assignment: CDR1 MDHEN and CDR2 SYDVKM. The chain's CDR3 is CASTSEGGLWPGKGSKNIQYF. CDR3 sequence (DNA): TGTGCCAGCACGAGTGAGGGCGGTCTCTGGCCTGGGAAGGGGTCCAAAAACATTCAGTACTTC.

CDR3 loop: CASGQGLGKNIQYF. The CDR3 nucleotides are TGTGCCAGCGGACAGGGACTAGGGAAAAACATTCAGTACTTC. This rearrangement joins TRBV2 to TRBJ2-4; the D gene could be TRBD1 or TRBD2 (8 bases each). Trimming took 8 bases from V and 4 from J, leaving 15 bases between them. This CDR3 contains 14 residues. Germline assignment: CDR1 SNHLY and CDR2 FYNNEI.

The rearrangement joins TRBV28 to TRBJ2-1, with 11 bases fitting TRBD2. There are 15 residues in the CDR3. Looked up from germline, CDR1 is MDHEN and CDR2 is SYDVKM. With 7 bases clipped from V and 8 bases from J, the junction kept 10 bases outside the gene matches. The CDR3 nucleotides are TGTGCCAGCACCTTTAGCGGGGGGGCCTCTTATGAGCAGTTCTTC. It encodes CASTFSGGASYEQFF.

The V and J genes are TRBV11-1 and TRBJ2-1, with D possibly matching TRBD2 (7 bases). CDR1 is SGHAT and CDR2 is FQDESV in the germline V gene (reference sequence). The CDR3 has 18 residues. The V and J ends lost 1 base and 0 bases respectively, with 16 bases between them. CDR3 region: CASSLVDRGGLSYNEQFF. CDR3 sequence (DNA): TGTGCCAGCAGCTTAGTGGATAGGGGGGGCCTCTCCTACAATGAGCAGTTCTTC.

The gene calls are TRBV28 and TRBJ2-7; maybe TRBD2 (5 bases). CDR3 length: 12 residues. Per germline, CDR1 MDHEN and CDR2 SYDVKM. V was cut by 7 bases and J by 7 bases, with 14 bases left in between. For the CDR3, the DNA is TGTGCCAGCAACCCGGGGTTGCAGGAGCAGTACTTC. This gives the protein CASNPGLQEQYF.

This sequence joins TRBV7-9 and TRBJ1-2; weak D call: TRBD1 (5 bases). Germline CDR1 and CDR2: SEHNR and FQNEAQ (reference sequence). The CDR3 has 16 amino acids. The V end lost 2 bases, the J end lost 3 bases, and 16 bases lay between the germline ends. DNA of the CDR3: TGTGCCAGCAGCTTAAGTCAGGGTCCGGGCGACTATGGCTACACCTTC. Translated: CASSLSQGPGDYGYTF.

The chain couples TRBV19 to TRBJ2-6; D is undetermined. The CDR3 length is 15 residues. The germline CDR1 and CDR2 sequences are LNHDA and SQIVND (reference sequence). The V gene lost 2 bases and the J gene lost 3 bases, with 8 bases spanning the gap. The CDR3 sequence is CASSILPDGANVLTF. CDR3 sequence (DNA): TGTGCCAGTAGTATACTGCCTGATGGGGCCAACGTCCTGACTTTC.

The V gene is TRBV30, the J gene TRBJ2-6; D call uncertain. V lost 3 bases to trimming and J lost 7 bases, with 7 bases between them. The CDR3 is 12 residues long. CDR1 is GTSNPN, CDR2 SVGIG, per germline (reference sequence). CDR3 sequence (DNA): TGTGCCTGGAGGAAGGGTGCCAACGTCCTGACTTTC. Translated: CAWRKGANVLTF.

The chain employs TRBV30 and TRBJ1-1; D unresolved. The CDR3 contains 12 residues. V lost 1 base and J lost 5, with 8 bases in between. CDR1 is GTSNPN and CDR2 is SVGIG in the germline V gene (reference sequence). CDR3 in amino acids: CAWSGGETEAFF. CDR3 nucleotide sequence: TGTGCCTGGAGTGGTGGGGAGACTGAAGCTTTCTTT.

This rearrangement joins TRBV13 to TRBJ2-1; 9 bases align to TRBD2. In germline, CDR1 is PRHDT, CDR2 FYEKMQ (reference sequence). The CDR3 length is 17 residues. Germline trimming cut 5 bases from V and 9 bases from J; bases unmatched to any gene: 17. CDR3 nucleotides: TGTGCCAGCAGCCCTGATTCACTAGCGGGCGCAGTTAGTGAGCAGTTCTTC. It translates to CASSPDSLAGAVSEQFF.